This TCR beta chain was documented in a study of T-cell memory formation after mild COVID-19. General observations from the study: Proof of SARS-CoV-2 specificity was absent for the second-wave clones that crested on day 37. CD4+ bias marked clones expanding day 15 to 37, unlike balanced contracting clones.

MiXCR, applied by TCRdb to the 5' RACE reads, yields one record per CDR3 protein. The data show some 180,000 distinct CDR3 sequences, roughly 13% seen once. In its sample, this clonotype was seen a few times. No antigen is known for it. CDR1 SGHTA and CDR2 FQGNSA come from the germline V gene. CDR3 size: 14 residues. V was trimmed by 5 bases and J by 2 bases, leaving 12 bases between them. The receptor's source is a man between 18 and 29 years old who had mild COVID-19 (a few samples of this study predate the infection). Cell type and time point are not known. This chain links TRBV7-2 with TRBJ1-2; D unclear. The source material was PBMCs or a T cell subset sorted from them (not recorded which). CDR3 in DNA: TGTGCCAGCAGCGCCGCGGGTAGCAACTATGGCTACACCTTC. Amino acids: CASSAAGSNYGYTF.